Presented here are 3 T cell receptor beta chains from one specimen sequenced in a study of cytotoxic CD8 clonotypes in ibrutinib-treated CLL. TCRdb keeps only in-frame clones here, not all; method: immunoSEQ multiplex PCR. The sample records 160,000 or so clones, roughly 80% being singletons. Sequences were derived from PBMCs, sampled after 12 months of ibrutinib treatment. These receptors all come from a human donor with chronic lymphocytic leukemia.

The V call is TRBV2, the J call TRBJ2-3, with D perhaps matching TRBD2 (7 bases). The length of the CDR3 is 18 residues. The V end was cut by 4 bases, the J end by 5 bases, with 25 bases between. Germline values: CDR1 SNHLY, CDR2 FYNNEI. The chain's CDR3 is CASSGGGDAGAPLDTQYF. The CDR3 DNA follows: TGTGCCAGCAGTGGAGGGGGTGATGCGGGGGCTCCGTTAGATACGCAGTATTTT.

The chain's CDR3 is CASSPPNRGARNQPQHF. The DNA for the CDR3 is TGTGCCAGCAGTCCGCCTAACAGGGGGGCGCGGAATCAGCCCCAGCATTTT. The genes are TRBV28 and TRBJ1-5; 8 bases agree with TRBD1. Germline V CDR1 and CDR2: MDHEN, SYDVKM. The CDR3 length is 17 residues. J lost 4 bases, V lost 5 bases, and 13 bases had no gene match.

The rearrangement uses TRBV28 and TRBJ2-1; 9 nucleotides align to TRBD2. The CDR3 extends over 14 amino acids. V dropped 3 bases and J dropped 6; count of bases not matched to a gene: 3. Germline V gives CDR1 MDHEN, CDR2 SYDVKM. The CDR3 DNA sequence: TGTGCCAGCAGTTTCTTGGGACTAGCCAATGAGCAGTTCTTC. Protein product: CASSFLGLANEQFF.